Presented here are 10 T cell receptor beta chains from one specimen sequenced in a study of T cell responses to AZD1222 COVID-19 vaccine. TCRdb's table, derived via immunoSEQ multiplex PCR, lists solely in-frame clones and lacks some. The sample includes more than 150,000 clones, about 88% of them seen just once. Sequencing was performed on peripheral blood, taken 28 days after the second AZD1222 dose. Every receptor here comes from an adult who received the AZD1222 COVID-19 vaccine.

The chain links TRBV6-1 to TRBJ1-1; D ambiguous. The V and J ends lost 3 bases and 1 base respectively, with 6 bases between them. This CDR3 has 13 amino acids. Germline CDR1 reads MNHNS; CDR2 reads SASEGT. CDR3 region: CASSDGWNTEAFF. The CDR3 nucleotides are TGTGCCAGCAGTGACGGGTGGAACACTGAAGCTTTCTTT.

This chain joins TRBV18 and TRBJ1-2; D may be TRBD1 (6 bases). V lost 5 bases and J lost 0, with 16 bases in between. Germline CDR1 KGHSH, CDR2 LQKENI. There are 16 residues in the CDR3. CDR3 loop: CASSAGHAITNYGYTF. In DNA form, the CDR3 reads TGTGCCAGCTCAGCGGGACACGCAATAACTAACTATGGCTACACCTTC.

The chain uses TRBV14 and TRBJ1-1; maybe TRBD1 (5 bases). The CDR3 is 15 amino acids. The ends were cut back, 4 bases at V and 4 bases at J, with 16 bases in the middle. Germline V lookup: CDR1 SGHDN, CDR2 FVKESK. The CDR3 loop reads CASSPSLSRGTEAFF. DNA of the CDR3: TGTGCCAGCAGCCCATCTCTTTCTAGGGGCACTGAAGCTTTCTTT.

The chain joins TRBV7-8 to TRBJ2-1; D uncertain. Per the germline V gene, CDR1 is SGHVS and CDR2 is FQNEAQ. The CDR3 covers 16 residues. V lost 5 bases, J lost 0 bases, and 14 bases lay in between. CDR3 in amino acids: CASSTPFSVSYNEQFF. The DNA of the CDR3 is TGTGCCAGCAGCACCCCTTTCTCGGTCTCCTACAATGAGCAGTTCTTC.

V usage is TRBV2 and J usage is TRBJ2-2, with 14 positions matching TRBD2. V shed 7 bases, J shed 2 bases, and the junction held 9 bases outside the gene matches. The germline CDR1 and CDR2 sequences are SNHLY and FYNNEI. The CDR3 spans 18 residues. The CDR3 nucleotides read TGTGCCAGCACTACGGGACTAGCGGGAGTTCGAAACACCGGGGAGCTGTTTTTT. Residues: CASTTGLAGVRNTGELFF.

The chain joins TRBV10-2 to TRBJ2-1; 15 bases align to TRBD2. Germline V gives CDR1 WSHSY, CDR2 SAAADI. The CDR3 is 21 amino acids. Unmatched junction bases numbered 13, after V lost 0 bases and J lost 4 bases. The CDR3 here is CASSESRGLAGGPFRYNEQFF. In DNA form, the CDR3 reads TGCGCCAGCAGTGAGTCGAGAGGACTAGCGGGAGGGCCATTTAGGTACAATGAGCAGTTCTTC.

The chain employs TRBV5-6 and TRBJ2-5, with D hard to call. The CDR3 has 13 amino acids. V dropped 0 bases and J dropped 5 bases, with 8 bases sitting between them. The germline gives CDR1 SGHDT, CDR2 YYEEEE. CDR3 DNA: TGTGCCAGCAGCTTGGGGCGGCCTGAGACCCAGTACTTC. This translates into CASSLGRPETQYF.

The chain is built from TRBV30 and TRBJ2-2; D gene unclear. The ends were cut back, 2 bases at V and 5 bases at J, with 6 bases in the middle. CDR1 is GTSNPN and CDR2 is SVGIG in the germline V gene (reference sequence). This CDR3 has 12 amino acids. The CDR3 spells CAWSLLTGELFF. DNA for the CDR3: TGTGCCTGGAGTCTCCTTACCGGGGAGCTGTTTTTT.

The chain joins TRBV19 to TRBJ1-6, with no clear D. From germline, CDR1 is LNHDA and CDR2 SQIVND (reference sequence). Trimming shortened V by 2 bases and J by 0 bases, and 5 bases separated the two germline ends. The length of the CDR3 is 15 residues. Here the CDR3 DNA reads TGTGCCAGTAGTATACAGAGCTCCTATAATTCACCCCTCCACTTT. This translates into CASSIQSSYNSPLHF.

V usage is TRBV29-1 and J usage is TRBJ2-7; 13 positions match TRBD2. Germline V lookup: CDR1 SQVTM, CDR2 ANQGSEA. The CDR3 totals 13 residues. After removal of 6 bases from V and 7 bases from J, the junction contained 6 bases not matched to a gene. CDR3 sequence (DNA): TGCAGCGTCACTAGCGGGAGGGAGAGAGAGCAGTACTTC. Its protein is CSVTSGREREQYF.